These T cell receptor beta chains were read from a single sample in a study of Ad26.COV2.S vaccination and SARS-CoV-2 variants. Produced via immunoSEQ multiplex PCR; TCRdb's table is partial and in-frame only. This table has about 420,000 clones, approximately 88% appearing once. Sequencing was performed on peripheral blood, taken in a trial of Ad26.COV2.S vaccine versus placebo. The source is a person aged 18-60 years who received the Ad26.COV2.S COVID-19 vaccine or a placebo. CDR3s include the opening cysteine and the closing phenylalanine or tryptophan. The order of the fields is CDR3 protein, V gene.

cdr3_aa: CASSRTATYEQYF
v_call: TRBV11-3

cdr3_aa: CASSFSGANVLTF
v_call: TRBV12-3/TRBV12-4

cdr3_aa: CASSGPSAGRGNTEAFF
v_call: TRBV9

cdr3_aa: CASSETGRKRDEQFF
v_call: TRBV6-1

cdr3_aa: CASSLARTVNYGYTF
v_call: TRBV7-2

cdr3_aa: CASSLLGKRTDTQYF
v_call: TRBV5-1

cdr3_aa: CASRWSENTGELFF
v_call: TRBV2

cdr3_aa: CASSPPGTASPYEQYF
v_call: TRBV6-2/TRBV6-3

cdr3_aa: CATSRDTYVLGRHPIEQYF
v_call: TRBV15

cdr3_aa: CASSVQGAHSEQYF
v_call: TRBV9

cdr3_aa: CASSQERGQAQETQYF
v_call: TRBV3-1/TRBV3-2

cdr3_aa: CASSLDRTRYTDTQYF
v_call: TRBV5-1

cdr3_aa: CASSSRPGRNNEQFF
v_call: TRBV7-2

cdr3_aa: CASSPGDRGGNQPQHF
v_call: TRBV5-1

cdr3_aa: CASSSTLQTGANSPLHF
v_call: TRBV6-2/TRBV6-3

cdr3_aa: CASSLTSLGQASYEQYF
v_call: TRBV5-1

cdr3_aa: CATSDDRRRLFF
v_call: TRBV24-1

cdr3_aa: CASSQGEDPAYEQYF
v_call: TRBV4-3

cdr3_aa: CASSLARGSYEQYF
v_call: TRBV11-2

cdr3_aa: CASSLDVARDSPLHF
v_call: TRBV11-2

cdr3_aa: CASRSNTGELFF
v_call: TRBV5-1

cdr3_aa: CASSVGPGAPYEQYF
v_call: TRBV9

cdr3_aa: CASSQGPGTGTHEQFF
v_call: TRBV3-1/TRBV3-2

cdr3_aa: CASSPWASGNTIYF
v_call: TRBV2

cdr3_aa: CASSLGVMSNQPQHF
v_call: TRBV3-1/TRBV3-2

cdr3_aa: CASSPGMDSANTEAFF
v_call: TRBV19

cdr3_aa: CASSPTAGGYGYTF
v_call: TRBV13

cdr3_aa: CASSQDLAPGQGRIEQYF
v_call: TRBV4-3

cdr3_aa: CASSFGTGGIYEQYF
v_call: TRBV5-1